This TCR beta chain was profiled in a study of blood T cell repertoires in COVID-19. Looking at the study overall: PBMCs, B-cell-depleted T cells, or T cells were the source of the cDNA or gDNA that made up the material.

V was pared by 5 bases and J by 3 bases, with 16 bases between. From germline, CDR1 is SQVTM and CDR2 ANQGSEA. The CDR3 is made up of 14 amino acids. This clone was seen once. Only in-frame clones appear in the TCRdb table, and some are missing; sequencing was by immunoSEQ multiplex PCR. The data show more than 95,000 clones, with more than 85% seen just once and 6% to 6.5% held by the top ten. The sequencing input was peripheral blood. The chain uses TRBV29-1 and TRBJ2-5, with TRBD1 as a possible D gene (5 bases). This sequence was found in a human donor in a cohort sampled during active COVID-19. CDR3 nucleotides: TGCAGCGTTCTCTTCGCGTCAGGGAAAGAGACCCAGTACTTC. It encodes CSVLFASGKETQYF.